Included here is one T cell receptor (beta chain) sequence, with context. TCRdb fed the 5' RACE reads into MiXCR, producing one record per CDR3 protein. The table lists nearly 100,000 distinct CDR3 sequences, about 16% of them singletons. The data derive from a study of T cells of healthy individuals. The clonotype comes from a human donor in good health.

DNA of the CDR3: TGTGCCAGCAGCCTCGGGACTAGCGGACGGACGGATACGCAGTATTTT. It codes for CASSLGTSGRTDTQYF. The chain recombines TRBV5-4 with TRBJ2-3, with TRBD2 matching over 11 bases. The germline CDR1 and CDR2 sequences are SGHNT and YYREEE (reference sequence). Germline trimming cut 4 bases from V and 6 bases from J; bases unmatched to any gene: 10. The CDR3 contains 16 residues.